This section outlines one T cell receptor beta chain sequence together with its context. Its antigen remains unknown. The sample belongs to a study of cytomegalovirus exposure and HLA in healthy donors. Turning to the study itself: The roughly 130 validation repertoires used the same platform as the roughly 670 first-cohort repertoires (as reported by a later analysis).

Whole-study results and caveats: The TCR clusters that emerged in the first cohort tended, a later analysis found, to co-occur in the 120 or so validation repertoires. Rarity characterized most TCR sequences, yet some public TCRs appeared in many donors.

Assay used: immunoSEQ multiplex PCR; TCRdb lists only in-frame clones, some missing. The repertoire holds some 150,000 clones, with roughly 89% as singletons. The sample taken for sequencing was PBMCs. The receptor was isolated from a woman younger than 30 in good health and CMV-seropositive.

This CDR3 reads CASSISGRENEQFF. DNA for the CDR3: TGTGCCAGCAGTATCAGCGGGAGGGAGAATGAGCAGTTCTTC. This sequence joins TRBV28 and TRBJ2-1; 10 bases align to TRBD2. After removal of 5 bases from V and 7 bases from J, the junction contained 5 bases not matched to a gene. The CDR3 runs 14 residues. Germline assignment: CDR1 MDHEN and CDR2 SYDVKM.